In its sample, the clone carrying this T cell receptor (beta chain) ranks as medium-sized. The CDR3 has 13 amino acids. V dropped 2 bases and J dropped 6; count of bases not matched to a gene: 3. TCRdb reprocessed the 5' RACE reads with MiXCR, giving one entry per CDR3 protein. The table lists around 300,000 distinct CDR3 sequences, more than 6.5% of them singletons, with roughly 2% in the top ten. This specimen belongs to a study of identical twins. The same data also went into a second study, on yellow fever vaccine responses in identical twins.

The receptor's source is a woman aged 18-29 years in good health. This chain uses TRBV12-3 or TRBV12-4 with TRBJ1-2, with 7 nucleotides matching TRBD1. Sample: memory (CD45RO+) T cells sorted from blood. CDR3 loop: CASSLTGVDGYTF. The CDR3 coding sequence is TGTGCCAGCAGTTTAACAGGGGTCGATGGCTACACCTTC.